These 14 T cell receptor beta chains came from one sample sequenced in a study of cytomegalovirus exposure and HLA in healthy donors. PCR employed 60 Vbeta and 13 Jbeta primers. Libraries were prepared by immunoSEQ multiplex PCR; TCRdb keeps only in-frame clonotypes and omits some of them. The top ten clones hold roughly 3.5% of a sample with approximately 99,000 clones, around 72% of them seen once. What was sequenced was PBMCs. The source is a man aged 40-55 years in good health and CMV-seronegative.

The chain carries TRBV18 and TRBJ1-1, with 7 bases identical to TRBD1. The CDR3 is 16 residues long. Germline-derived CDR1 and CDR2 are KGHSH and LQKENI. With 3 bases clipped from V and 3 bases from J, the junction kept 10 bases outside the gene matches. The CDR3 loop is CASSPPWTGHDTEAFF. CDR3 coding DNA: TGTGCCAGCTCACCCCCTTGGACAGGCCACGACACTGAAGCTTTCTTT.

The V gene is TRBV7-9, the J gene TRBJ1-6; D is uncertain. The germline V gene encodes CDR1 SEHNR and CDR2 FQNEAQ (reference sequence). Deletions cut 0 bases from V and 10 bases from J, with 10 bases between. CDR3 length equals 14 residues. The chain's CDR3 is CASSLAYGESPLHF. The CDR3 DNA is TGTGCCAGCAGCTTAGCGTACGGGGAGTCACCCCTCCACTTT.

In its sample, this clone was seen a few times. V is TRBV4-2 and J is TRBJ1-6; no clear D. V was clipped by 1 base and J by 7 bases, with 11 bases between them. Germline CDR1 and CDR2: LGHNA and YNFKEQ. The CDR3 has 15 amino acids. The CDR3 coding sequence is TGTGCCAGCAGCCAAGTACCGCAGGCAAATTCACCCCTCCACTTT. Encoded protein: CASSQVPQANSPLHF.

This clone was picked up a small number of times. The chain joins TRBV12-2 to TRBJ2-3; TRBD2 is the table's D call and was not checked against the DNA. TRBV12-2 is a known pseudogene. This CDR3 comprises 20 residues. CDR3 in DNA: TGTGCAAGTCGCTCGGAGGGACTAGCGGGGGGATTCCAAAGCACAGATACGCAGTATTTT. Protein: CASRSEGLAGGFQSTDTQYF.

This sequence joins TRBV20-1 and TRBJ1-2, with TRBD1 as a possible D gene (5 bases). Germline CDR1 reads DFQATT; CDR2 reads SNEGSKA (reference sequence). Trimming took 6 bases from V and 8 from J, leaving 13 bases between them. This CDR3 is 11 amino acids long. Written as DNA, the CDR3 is TGCAGTGCCGGATGGCGGGGGGGCTACACCTTC. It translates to CSAGWRGGYTF.

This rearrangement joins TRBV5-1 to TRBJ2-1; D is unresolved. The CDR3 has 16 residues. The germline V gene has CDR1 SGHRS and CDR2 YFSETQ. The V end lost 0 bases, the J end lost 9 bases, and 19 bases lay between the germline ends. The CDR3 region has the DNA TGCGCCAGCAGCTTGGCTCTCAAGCCAACGTCTGCTGAGCAGTTCTTC. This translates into CASSLALKPTSAEQFF. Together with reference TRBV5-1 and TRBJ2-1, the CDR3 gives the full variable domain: KAGVTQTPRYLIKTRGQQVTLSCSPISGHRSVSWYQQTPGQGLQFLFEYFSETQRNKGNFPGRFSGRQFSNSRSEMNVSTLELGDSALYLCASSLALKPTSAEQFFGPGTRLTVL.

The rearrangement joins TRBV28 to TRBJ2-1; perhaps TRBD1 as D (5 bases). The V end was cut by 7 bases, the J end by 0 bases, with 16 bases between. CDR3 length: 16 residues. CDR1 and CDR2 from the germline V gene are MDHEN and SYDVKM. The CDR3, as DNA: TGTGCCAGCACCGAATTGACAGCGCGCTCCTACAATGAGCAGTTCTTC. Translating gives CASTELTARSYNEQFF. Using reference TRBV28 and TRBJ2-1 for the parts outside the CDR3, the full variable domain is DVKVTQSSRYLVKRTGEKVFLECVQDMDHENMFWYRQDPGLGLRLIYFSYDVKMKEKGDIPEGYSVSREKKERFSLILESASTNQTSMYLCASTELTARSYNEQFFGPGTRLTVL.

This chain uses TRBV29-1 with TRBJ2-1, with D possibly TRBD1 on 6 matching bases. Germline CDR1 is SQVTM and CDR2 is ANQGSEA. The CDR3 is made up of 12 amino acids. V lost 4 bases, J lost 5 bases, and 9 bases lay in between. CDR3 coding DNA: TGCAGCGTTGGCCGGGACAACAATGAGCAGTTCTTC. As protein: CSVGRDNNEQFF.

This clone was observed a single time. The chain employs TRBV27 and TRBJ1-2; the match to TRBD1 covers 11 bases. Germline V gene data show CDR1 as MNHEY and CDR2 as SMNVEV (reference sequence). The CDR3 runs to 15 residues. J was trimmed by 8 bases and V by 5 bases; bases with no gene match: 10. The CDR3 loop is CASSPDGQGARGYTF. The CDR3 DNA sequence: TGTGCCAGCAGTCCCGACGGACAGGGGGCACGGGGCTACACCTTC.

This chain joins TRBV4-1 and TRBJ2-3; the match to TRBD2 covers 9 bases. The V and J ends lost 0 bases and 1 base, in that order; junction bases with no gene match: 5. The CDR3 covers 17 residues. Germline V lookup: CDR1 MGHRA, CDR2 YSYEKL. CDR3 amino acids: CASSQDPASGGTDTQYF. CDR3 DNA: TGCGCCAGCAGCCAAGATCCCGCTAGCGGGGGCACAGATACGCAGTATTTT.

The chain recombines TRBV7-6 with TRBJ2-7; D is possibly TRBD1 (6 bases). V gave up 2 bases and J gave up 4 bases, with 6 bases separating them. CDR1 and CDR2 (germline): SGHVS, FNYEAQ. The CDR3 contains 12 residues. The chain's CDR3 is CASSLQGYEQYF. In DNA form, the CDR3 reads TGTGCCAGCAGCTTACAGGGGTACGAGCAGTACTTC.

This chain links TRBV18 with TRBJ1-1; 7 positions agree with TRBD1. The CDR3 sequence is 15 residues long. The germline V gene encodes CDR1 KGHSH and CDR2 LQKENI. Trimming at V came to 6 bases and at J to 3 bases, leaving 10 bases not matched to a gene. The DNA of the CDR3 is TGTGCCAGCTCGCTAAGCTCAGGGGGGTACACTGAAGCTTTCTTT. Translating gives CASSLSSGGYTEAFF. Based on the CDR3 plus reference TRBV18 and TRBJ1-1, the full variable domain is NAGVMQNPRHLVRRRGQEARLRCSPMKGHSHVYWYRQLPEEGLKFMVYLQKENIIDESGMPKERFSAEFPKEGPSILRIQQVVRGDSAAYFCASSLSSGGYTEAFFGQGTRLTVV.

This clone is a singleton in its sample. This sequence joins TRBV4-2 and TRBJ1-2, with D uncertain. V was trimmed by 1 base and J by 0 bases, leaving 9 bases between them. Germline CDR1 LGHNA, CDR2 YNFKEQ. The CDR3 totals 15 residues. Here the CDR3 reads CASSQAAGTNYGYTF. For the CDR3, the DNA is TGTGCCAGCAGCCAAGCGGCGGGGACTAACTATGGCTACACCTTC.

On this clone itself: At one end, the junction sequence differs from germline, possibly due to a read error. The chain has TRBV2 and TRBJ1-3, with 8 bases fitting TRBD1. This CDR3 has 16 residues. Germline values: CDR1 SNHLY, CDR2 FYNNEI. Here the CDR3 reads CASSEAGGASGNTIYF. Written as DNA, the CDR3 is TGTGCCAGCAGCGAAGCAGGGGGCGCATCTGGAAACACCATATATTTT.